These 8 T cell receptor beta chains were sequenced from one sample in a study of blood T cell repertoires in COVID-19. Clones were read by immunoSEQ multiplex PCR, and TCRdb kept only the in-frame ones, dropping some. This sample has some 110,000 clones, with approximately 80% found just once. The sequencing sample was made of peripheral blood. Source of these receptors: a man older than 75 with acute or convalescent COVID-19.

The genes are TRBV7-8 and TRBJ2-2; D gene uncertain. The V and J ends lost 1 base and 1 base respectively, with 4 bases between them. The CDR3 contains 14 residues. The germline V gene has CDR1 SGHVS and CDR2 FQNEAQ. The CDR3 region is CASSLDRNTGELFF. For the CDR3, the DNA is TGTGCCAGCAGCTTAGATAGGAACACCGGGGAGCTGTTTTTT.

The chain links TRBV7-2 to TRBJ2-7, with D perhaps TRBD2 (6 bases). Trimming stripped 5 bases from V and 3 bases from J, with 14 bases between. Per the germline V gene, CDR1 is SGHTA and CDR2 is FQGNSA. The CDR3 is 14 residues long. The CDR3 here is CASSHGGSIYEQYF. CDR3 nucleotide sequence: TGTGCCAGCAGCCACGGGGGTAGCATCTACGAGCAGTACTTC.

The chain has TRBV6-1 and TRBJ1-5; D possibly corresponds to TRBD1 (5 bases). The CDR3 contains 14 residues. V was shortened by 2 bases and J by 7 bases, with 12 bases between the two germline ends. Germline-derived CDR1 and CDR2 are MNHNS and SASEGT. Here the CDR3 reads CASSESGGTQPQHF. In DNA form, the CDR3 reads TGTGCCAGCAGTGAATCGGGGGGAACCCAGCCCCAGCATTTT.

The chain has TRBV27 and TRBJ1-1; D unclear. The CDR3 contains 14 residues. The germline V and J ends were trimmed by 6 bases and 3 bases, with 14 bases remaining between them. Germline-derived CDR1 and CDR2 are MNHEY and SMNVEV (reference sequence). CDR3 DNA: TGTGCCAGCAGGACGACACAGCTTTACACTGAAGCTTTCTTT. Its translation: CASRTTQLYTEAFF.

The CDR3 is CASSLGQVRTYEQYF. The CDR3 nucleotides read TGCGCCAGCAGCTTGGGTCAGGTTCGTACCTACGAGCAGTACTTC. V is TRBV5-1 and J is TRBJ2-7, with D unclear. V lost 0 bases, J lost 2 bases, and 12 bases lay in between. The CDR3 runs to 15 residues. Germline CDR1 SGHRS, CDR2 YFSETQ.

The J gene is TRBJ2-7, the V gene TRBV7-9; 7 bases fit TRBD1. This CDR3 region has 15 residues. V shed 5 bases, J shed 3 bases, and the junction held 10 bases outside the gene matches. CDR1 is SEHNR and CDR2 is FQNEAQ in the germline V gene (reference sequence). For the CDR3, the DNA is TGTGCCAGCAGCGCCAAGACAGGGTTTGACTACGAGCAGTACTTC. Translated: CASSAKTGFDYEQYF.

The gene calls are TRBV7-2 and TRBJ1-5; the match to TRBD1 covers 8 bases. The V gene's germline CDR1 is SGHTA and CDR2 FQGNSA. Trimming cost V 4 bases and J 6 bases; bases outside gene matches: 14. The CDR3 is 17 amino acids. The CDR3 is CASSSARGPRMSQPQHF. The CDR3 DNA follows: TGTGCCAGCAGCTCTGCCAGGGGGCCGAGGATGTCTCAGCCCCAGCATTTT. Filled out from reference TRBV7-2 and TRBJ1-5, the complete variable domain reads GAGVSQSPSNKVTEKGKDVELRCDPISGHTALYWYRQSLGQGLEFLIYFQGNSAPDKSGLPSDRFSAERTGGSVSTLTIQRTQQEDSAVYLCASSSARGPRMSQPQHFGDGTRLSIL.

CDR3 nucleotide sequence: TGCGCCAGCAGCCAAAATAAGGGAACAGGGGTGAGGACTGAAGCTTTCTTT. This gives the protein CASSQNKGTGVRTEAFF. The rearrangement uses TRBV4-1 and TRBJ1-1, with 7 positions matching TRBD1. Trimming at V came to 2 bases and at J to 5 bases, leaving 14 bases not matched to a gene. Germline V gene sequence: CDR1 MGHRA, CDR2 YSYEKL. There are 17 residues in the CDR3.